This T cell receptor beta chain was sequenced for a study of OX40 agonist ivuxolimab in advanced cancers. As for the study in general: With a range of roughly 20 to 79, age averaged roughly 61 years, and 65% to 85% were male. Prior therapy, whether anti-PD-1, anti-PD-L1 or anti-CTLA-4, was allowed, and about 39% had some. Partial responses were achieved by three patients: one hepatocellular carcinoma, two cutaneous melanoma.

Germline values: CDR1 LGHNA, CDR2 YSLEER. The CDR3 is 13 residues long. Deletions cut 3 bases from V and 3 bases from J, with 8 bases between. Clones were sequenced by immunoSEQ multiplex PCR, and TCRdb holds only the in-frame ones, with some missing. The sample lists 20,000 to 25,000 clones, about 83% occurring once. Sampled blood was obtained at baseline, cycle 4 day 1, and cycle 7 day 1. This clone was detected a few times. The sequencing used CD4+ or CD8+ T cells sorted from blood, collected in a trial of the OX40 agonist ivuxolimab. The clonotype comes from an adult with an advanced solid tumor such as melanoma, head and neck, liver or kidney cancer. The genes are TRBV4-3 and TRBJ1-1; maybe TRBD1 (5 bases). The CDR3, as DNA: TGCGCCAGCAGCCATTCGGGGGACACTGAAGCTTTCTTT. Protein: CASSHSGDTEAFF.